This passage covers 25 T cell receptor beta chains from one sample sequenced in a study of breast tumors, draining lymph nodes, adjacent tissues. TCRdb ran MiXCR on the multiplex PCR reads and lists one entry per CDR3 protein. The sample has approximately 210,000 distinct CDR3 sequences, less than 45% seen once. The lymph nodes were axillary draining lymph nodes from breast cancer patients. The specimen sequenced was axillary lymph node tissue. These receptors all come from a female donor with breast cancer. Some clones in this sample may be carry-over from other donors' samples.

This clonotype came up many times. The chain combines TRBV20-1 with TRBJ2-3; either TRBD1 or TRBD2 may fit D (5 bases each). Trimming left V 3 bases short and J 1 base short, with 14 bases between. CDR3 length: 15 residues. Germline V gene data show CDR1 as DFQATT and CDR2 as SNEGSKA (reference sequence). The CDR3 spells CSARKSGQRTDTQYF. The CDR3 nucleotides are TGCAGTGCTAGGAAGTCGGGGCAGCGCACAGATACGCAGTATTTT.

The J gene is TRBJ1-2, the V gene TRBV5-6, with 7 nucleotides matching TRBD1. The CDR3 has 15 residues. Germline V lookup: CDR1 SGHDT, CDR2 YYEEEE. Trimming removed 7 bases from V and 7 bases from J; junction bases left unmatched: 16. The CDR3 protein is CASARDRGGWGGYTF. CDR3 DNA: TGTGCCAGCGCCCGGGACAGAGGGGGGTGGGGTGGCTACACCTTC.

The chain uses TRBV2 and TRBJ1-2, with TRBD1 matching over 7 bases. This CDR3 spans 15 amino acids. The germline V gene has CDR1 SNHLY and CDR2 FYNNEI. The V gene end was trimmed by 5 bases and the J gene end by 2 bases; junction bases not matched to a gene: 8. The CDR3 here is CASSSLTGWNYGYTF. The CDR3 coding sequence is TGTGCCAGCAGTTCTCTGACAGGGTGGAACTATGGCTACACCTTC. The variable domain in full, with the rest retrieved from reference TRBV2 and TRBJ1-2, is EPEVTQTPSHQVTQMGQEVILRCVPISNHLYFYWYRQILGQKVEFLVSFYNNEISEKSEIFDDQFSVERPDGSNFTLKIRSTKLEDSAMYFCASSSLTGWNYGYTFGSGTRLTVV.

Concerning this clonotype: Possible read error: a much larger clone is one base away. This chain links TRBV6-1 with TRBJ2-7; 11 nucleotides align to TRBD2. Germline V gene lookup returns CDR1 MNHNS and CDR2 SASEGT. The CDR3 extends over 13 amino acids. The CDR3 is CAGSVSGRAEQYF. CDR3 nucleotides: TGTGCCGGCAGTGTTAGCGGGAGGGCAGAGCAGTACTTC.

This clonotype was seen many times. The chain has TRBV6-5 and TRBJ2-7; 8 nucleotides line up with TRBD2. The V gene's germline CDR1 is MNHEY and CDR2 SVGAGI. V was clipped by 6 bases and J by 5 bases; unmatched bases: 12. This CDR3 spans 15 amino acids. The CDR3 nucleotides are TGTGCCAGCAGCCTCCTCGGGACTAGTGTCAACGAGCAGTACTTC. Encoded protein: CASSLLGTSVNEQYF.

This clonotype showed up many times. The V call is TRBV7-8, the J call TRBJ2-1; 8 bases align to TRBD2. Germline-derived CDR1 and CDR2 are SGHVS and FQNEAQ. The V segment lost 3 bases and the J segment 2 bases; nucleotides outside the gene matches: 3. The CDR3 runs to 15 residues. The CDR3 DNA reads as TGTGCCAGCAGCTTCGGACTAGCAGCCTACAATGAGCAGTTCTTC. Protein: CASSFGLAAYNEQFF.

In its sample, this clonotype was seen once. The genes are TRBV7-6 and TRBJ1-5; no clear D. V lost 1 base, J lost 0 bases, and 10 bases lay in between. Germline V gives CDR1 SGHVS, CDR2 FNYEAQ. This CDR3 spans 16 amino acids. The CDR3 protein is CASSLDPRTSNQPQHF. For the CDR3, the DNA is TGTGCCAGCAGCTTAGACCCGAGGACTAGCAATCAGCCCCAGCATTTT.

Ten or more counts support this clonotype. This rearrangement joins TRBV5-1 to TRBJ2-1; D is ambiguous. V was shortened by 8 bases and J by 5 bases, with 11 bases between the two germline ends. Looked up from germline, CDR1 is SGHRS and CDR2 is YFSETQ. The CDR3 spans 12 residues. CDR3 amino acids: CASTDGHNEQFF. The CDR3 region has the DNA TGCGCCAGTACGGACGGTCACAATGAGCAGTTCTTC.

This chain links TRBV7-2 with TRBJ1-3; D might be TRBD1 (5 bases). V was pared by 1 base and J by 8 bases, with 12 bases between. Germline V gives CDR1 SGHTA, CDR2 FQGNSA. CDR3 size: 14 residues. CDR3 nucleotides: TGTGCCAGCAGCTTAGGGGGGGGTAGGGACACCATATATTTT. Encoded protein: CASSLGGGRDTIYF.

Regarding this clonotype: One end of the junction does not line up with germline, which may come from a read error. This rearrangement joins TRBV6-5 to TRBJ1-2, with unresolved D. This CDR3 spans 14 amino acids. The germline gives CDR1 MNHEY, CDR2 SVGAGI. The CDR3 region has the DNA TGTGCCAGCAGTCACTCGCGTAGCTCCTATGGCTACACCTTC. Residues: CASSHSRSSYGYTF.

Concerning this clonotype: The final CDR3 position lacks the conserved phenylalanine or tryptophan, pointing to a likely read error. The chain carries TRBV9 and TRBJ1-6; the D is unclear. Per germline, CDR1 SGDLS and CDR2 YYNGEE. Trimming cost V 4 bases and J 13 bases, with 15 bases left between them. The CDR3 consists of 13 residues. The CDR3 nucleotides are TGTGCCAGCAGCCAAGATCAAGACTCTCCCCTCCACTCT. Protein sequence: CASSQDQDSPLHS.

The chain has TRBV7-3 and TRBJ2-1; 13 bases match TRBD2. The CDR3 is 16 amino acids. J was trimmed by 5 bases and V by 4 bases; bases with no gene match: 5. Germline CDR1 is SGHTA and CDR2 is FQGTGA. Here the CDR3 DNA reads TGTGCCAGCAGCTCTCGACTAGCGGGGGGCCACAATGAGCAGTTCTTC. Translating it yields CASSSRLAGGHNEQFF. Drawing the rest from reference TRBV7-3 and TRBJ2-1, the complete variable domain is GAGVSQTPSNKVTEKGKYVELRCDPISGHTALYWYRQSLGQGPEFLIYFQGTGAADDSGLPNDRFFAVRPEGSVSTLKIQRTERGDSAVYLCASSSRLAGGHNEQFFGPGTRLTVL.

With respect to this clonotype: A single base separates this from a much larger clone, so it may be a read error. V gene TRBV19 combines with J gene TRBJ1-5; 8 nucleotides line up with TRBD1. Losses at the gene ends were 1 base for V and 7 bases for J; bases not matched to a gene: 6. The CDR3 has 15 residues. CDR1 is LNHDA and CDR2 is SQIVND in the germline V gene (reference sequence). The CDR3 region is CASSIAAGGQQPQHF. CDR3 sequence (DNA): TGTGCCAGTAGTATAGCGGCAGGGGGCCAGCAGCCCCAGCATTTT.

This clonotype was counted ten times or more. The chain carries TRBV4-1 and TRBJ2-3; TRBD1 matches 9 bases. The CDR3 runs to 16 residues. Trimming took 7 bases from V and 5 from J; bases not matched to a gene: 13. Germline-derived CDR1 and CDR2 are MGHRA and YSYEKL. The CDR3 here is CASNLPWTGVVDTQYF. CDR3 nucleotide sequence: TGCGCCAGCAACCTACCCTGGACAGGGGTTGTAGATACGCAGTATTTT.

This clonotype was seen many times. This chain joins TRBV18 and TRBJ2-3, with 7 bases lining up with TRBD1. The V gene's germline CDR1 is KGHSH and CDR2 LQKENI. With V trimmed by 3 bases and J by 1 base, 10 bases remained unmatched. This CDR3 is built from 17 residues. The DNA for the CDR3 is TGTGCCAGCTCACCGCTTCGAGCAACAGGGGGCACAGATACGCAGTATTTT. As protein: CASSPLRATGGTDTQYF. Drawing the rest from reference TRBV18 and TRBJ2-3, the complete variable domain is NAGVMQNPRHLVRRRGQEARLRCSPMKGHSHVYWYRQLPEEGLKFMVYLQKENIIDESGMPKERFSAEFPKEGPSILRIQQVVRGDSAAYFCASSPLRATGGTDTQYFGPGTRLTVL.

Notes on this clonotype: Given a much more abundant clone one base away, this may be a read error. The CDR3 bases are TGTGCCAGCAGTGACCCCTGGGGCCGGGATACGCAGTATTTT. This codes for CASSDPWGRDTQYF. The chain employs TRBV6-1 and TRBJ2-3; D may be TRBD1 (5 bases). Trimming took 3 bases from V and 6 from J, leaving 13 bases between them. The CDR3 loop spans 14 amino acids. Germline V gene lookup returns CDR1 MNHNS and CDR2 SASEGT.

The gene calls are TRBV4-3 and TRBJ2-1, with D possibly being TRBD2 (5 bases). V gave up 2 bases and J gave up 2 bases, with 16 bases separating them. CDR3 length: 17 residues. Looked up from germline, CDR1 is LGHNA and CDR2 is YSLEER. CDR3 protein: CASSQKDCGGPYNEQFF. Here the CDR3 DNA reads TGCGCCAGCAGCCAAAAGGATTGCGGCGGGCCCTACAATGAGCAGTTCTTC.

This clonotype was detected ten times or more. The chain is built from TRBV2 and TRBJ2-1; 8 bases fit TRBD1. The CDR3 is 14 amino acids. V lost 10 bases to trimming and J lost 4 bases; unmatched junction nucleotides: 9. Germline V gene sequence: CDR1 SNHLY, CDR2 FYNNEI. The CDR3 region is CATGYDRGYNEQFF. In nucleotides, the CDR3 is TGTGCCACAGGGTATGACAGGGGTTACAATGAGCAGTTCTTC.

At least ten counts were recorded for this clonotype. CDR3 region: CASSRISESEKLFF. CDR3 nucleotides: TGTGCCAGCAGCCGAATTTCGGAGAGTGAAAAACTGTTTTTT. The chain has TRBV6-6 and TRBJ1-4; D gene uncertain. Germline CDR1 MNHNY, CDR2 SVGAGI (reference sequence). Trimming shortened V by 6 bases and J by 7 bases, and 15 bases separated the two germline ends. The CDR3 is 14 amino acids.

V usage is TRBV10-3 and J usage is TRBJ2-7; 7 nucleotides agree with TRBD1. CDR3 length: 13 residues. Germline V gene data show CDR1 as ENHRY and CDR2 as SYGVKD. With V trimmed by 10 bases and J by 0 bases, 6 bases remained unmatched. CDR3 protein: CATGQVPSYEQYF. CDR3 coding DNA: TGTGCCACTGGACAGGTACCCTCCTACGAGCAGTACTTC.

This clonotype was seen at least ten times. V gene TRBV19 combines with J gene TRBJ1-4; D may be TRBD1 (6 bases). The CDR3 runs 14 residues. CDR1 and CDR2 (germline): LNHDA, SQIVND (reference sequence). Trimming removed 5 bases at V and 4 bases at J, with 11 bases between. The chain's CDR3 is CASSDRSFNEKLFF. The CDR3, as DNA: TGTGCCAGTAGTGACAGGTCGTTTAATGAAAAACTGTTTTTT.

This clonotype was recorded many times. The chain couples TRBV7-9 to TRBJ1-6; 9 positions agree with TRBD1. V dropped 5 bases and J dropped 5; count of bases not matched to a gene: 4. Germline V CDR1 and CDR2: SEHNR, FQNEAQ (reference sequence). The CDR3 totals 15 residues. The CDR3 sequence is CASSIGTGNNSPLHF. The CDR3 region has the DNA TGTGCCAGCAGCATCGGGACAGGGAATAATTCACCCCTCCACTTT.

The rearrangement links TRBV29-1 to TRBJ1-4, with D possibly matching TRBD1 (6 bases). Per germline, CDR1 SQVTM and CDR2 ANQGSEA. This CDR3 is built from 13 residues. V lost 7 bases and J 3 bases, leaving 12 bases between the germline ends. The CDR3 coding sequence is TGCAGCGCTCGGGGGGCAGCTAATGAAAAACTGTTTTTT. Translation: CSARGAANEKLFF.

The sample holds a few counts of this clonotype. J is TRBJ2-7 and V is TRBV2; 9 bases line up with TRBD1. Trimming cost V 5 bases and J 3 bases; bases outside gene matches: 11. Germline CDR1 reads SNHLY; CDR2 reads FYNNEI. CDR3 size: 16 residues. The CDR3 region has the DNA TGTGCCAGCAGTTTAACCCCTGGGACAGGGAACTACGAGCAGTACTTC. Its translation is CASSLTPGTGNYEQYF.

With respect to this clonotype: This could be a read error, since a much larger clone is one nucleotide away. Here the CDR3 DNA reads TGCAGTGCTAGTGGCGGGGCGGATACGCCGTATTTT. Protein: CSASGGADTPYF. The chain couples TRBV20-1 to TRBJ2-3; the D gene is possibly TRBD2 (6 bases). Per germline, CDR1 DFQATT and CDR2 SNEGSKA (reference sequence). The CDR3 is made up of 12 amino acids.